This TCR beta chain was sequenced during a study of Ad26.COV2.S vaccination and SARS-CoV-2 variants. Study-wide points: Spike-specific responses of CD8+ and CD4+ T cells were reported to display substantial breadth after vaccination.

Germline lookup yields CDR1 MNHNY and CDR2 SVGAGI (reference sequence). There are 13 residues in the CDR3. V lost 8 bases, J lost 2 bases, and 4 bases stayed unmatched. Treatment given: roughly 20 received Ad26.COV2.S at low or high dose, single or two shots; 5 received placebo; per-sample allocation not given. Sampling was done on day 63 after the first vaccine or placebo injection. An adult of 18-55 years in Boston served as donor. In the case of this clone: Its antigen is unknown.

This table comes from immunoSEQ multiplex PCR, and its TCRdb copy is limited to in-frame clones, with some not included. The sample records about 460,000 clones, around 89% being singletons. The TCR originated in a person between 18 and 65 years old who received the Ad26.COV2.S COVID-19 vaccine or a placebo. This rearrangement joins TRBV6-6 to TRBJ2-3, with 7 nucleotides matching TRBD1. The sequenced sample was peripheral blood, obtained in a trial of Ad26.COV2.S vaccine versus placebo. CDR3 sequence: CASRDRVTDTQYF. CDR3 in DNA: TGTGCCAGCCGAGACAGGGTCACAGATACGCAGTATTTT.